This entry lists 22 T cell receptor beta chains sequenced from one sample in a study of T cell responses to AZD1222 COVID-19 vaccine. Clones were read by immunoSEQ multiplex PCR, and TCRdb kept only the in-frame ones, dropping some. The table has approximately 97,000 clones, 85% to 90% seen once. This specimen consisted of peripheral blood, obtained on day 0 of AZD1222 vaccination. Receptor source: an adult in good health.

The rearrangement joins TRBV5-4 to TRBJ2-1, with TRBD1 matching over 8 bases. The CDR3 spans 16 residues. Looked up from germline, CDR1 is SGHNT and CDR2 is YYREEE (reference sequence). V lost 0 bases, J lost 5 bases, and 7 bases stayed unmatched. The chain's CDR3 is CASSLGGRGQDNEQFF. The CDR3 coding sequence is TGTGCCAGCAGCTTGGGGGGCAGGGGGCAGGACAATGAGCAGTTCTTC.

This chain links TRBV28 with TRBJ2-7; 7 positions agree with TRBD2. This CDR3 contains 14 residues. Trimming removed 5 bases from V and 2 bases from J; junction bases left unmatched: 6. The germline gives CDR1 MDHEN, CDR2 SYDVKM. CDR3 in amino acids: CASSGTTRAYEQYF. The DNA of the CDR3 is TGTGCCAGCAGTGGGACTACTCGAGCCTACGAGCAGTACTTC. Full variable domain (missing parts from reference TRBV28 and TRBJ2-7): DVKVTQSSRYLVKRTGEKVFLECVQDMDHENMFWYRQDPGLGLRLIYFSYDVKMKEKGDIPEGYSVSREKKERFSLILESASTNQTSMYLCASSGTTRAYEQYFGPGTRLTVT.

This chain joins TRBV2 and TRBJ1-1; 7 positions match TRBD1. This CDR3 is built from 13 residues. J lost 7 bases, V lost 7 bases, and 9 bases had no gene match. From germline, CDR1 is SNHLY and CDR2 FYNNEI. DNA for the CDR3: TGTGCCAGCACCTCTCCAGGGGGAATTGAAGCTTTCTTT. Translation: CASTSPGGIEAFF.

This clone was counted between two and nine times. CDR3 bases: TGTGCCACCAGTGCGGGGCGCCCTCAAGGAGGCTCCTACGAGCAGTACTTC. Its protein product is CATSAGRPQGGSYEQYF. The chain combines TRBV24-1 with TRBJ2-7, with D perhaps being TRBD1 or TRBD2 (5 bases each). The CDR3 consists of 17 residues. The V end was cut by 5 bases, the J end by 0 bases, with 19 bases between. Per germline, CDR1 KGHDR and CDR2 SFDVKD.

This rearrangement joins TRBV15 to TRBJ2-2, with D maybe TRBD2 (6 bases). Germline V gene data show CDR1 as LNHNV and CDR2 as YYDKDF (reference sequence). There are 13 residues in the CDR3. Deletions cut 6 bases from V and 7 bases from J, with 12 bases between. CDR3 region: CATRGGVGGELFF. CDR3 nucleotide sequence: TGTGCCACCAGGGGGGGAGTGGGCGGGGAGCTGTTTTTT. Supplemented by reference TRBV15 and TRBJ2-2, the full variable domain reads DAMVIQNPRYQVTQFGKPVTLSCSQTLNHNVMYWYQQKSSQAPKLLFHYYDKDFNNEADTPDNFQSRRPNTSFCFLDIRSPGLGDTAMYLCATRGGVGGELFFGEGSRLTVL.

V gene TRBV6-5 combines with J gene TRBJ1-1; no reliable D call. Germline V lookup: CDR1 MNHEY, CDR2 SVGAGI. V was shortened by 10 bases and J by 1 base, with 13 bases between the two germline ends. The CDR3 is made up of 13 amino acids. CDR3 amino acids: CATKPPGNTEAFF. The CDR3 DNA reads TGTGCCACAAAACCCCCAGGGAACACTGAAGCTTTCTTT.

This chain joins TRBV28 and TRBJ1-1; no clear D gene. The V end was cut by 6 bases, the J end by 6 bases, with 14 bases between. The germline gives CDR1 MDHEN, CDR2 SYDVKM. CDR3 length: 13 amino acids. The CDR3 sequence: CASSPVLNAEAFF. The CDR3 region has the DNA TGTGCCAGCAGCCCCGTATTGAATGCTGAAGCTTTCTTT.

This clone was recorded once. The chain joins TRBV4-3 to TRBJ2-2; 8 bases are shared with TRBD1. This CDR3 spans 15 amino acids. The germline V gene has CDR1 LGHNA and CDR2 YSLEER. Trimming cost V 1 base and J 6 bases; bases outside gene matches: 4. The CDR3 protein is CASSQGGTGSGELFF. In nucleotides, the CDR3 is TGCGCCAGCAGCCAAGGAGGGACAGGTTCCGGGGAGCTGTTTTTT.

J is TRBJ1-1 and V is TRBV30; D remains unclear. With 4 bases removed from V and 1 base from J, the gap between germline ends came to 7 bases. Germline V lookup: CDR1 GTSNPN, CDR2 SVGIG (reference sequence). This CDR3 spans 12 amino acids. CDR3 region: CAWMGRNTEAFF. CDR3 DNA: TGTGCCTGGATGGGGAGGAACACTGAAGCTTTCTTT.

A note on this clone: A read error may produce the germline difference seen at one junction end. This chain uses TRBV7-9 with TRBJ2-3, with TRBD2 as a possible D gene (5 bases). Germline assignment: CDR1 SEHNR and CDR2 FQNEAQ (reference sequence). The CDR3 runs to 14 residues. CDR3 region: CASSLSTDGGPPDF. The CDR3, as DNA: TGTGCCAGCAGCCTCTCCACGGACGGAGGTCCCCCTGATTTT.

The rearrangement uses TRBV3-1 (or the pseudogene TRBV3-2) and TRBJ2-2, with D maybe TRBD1 (5 bases). V lost 3 bases and J 1 base, leaving 9 bases between the germline ends. Per the germline V gene, CDR1 is LGHDT and CDR2 is YNNKEL (reference sequence). This CDR3 comprises 15 residues. In DNA form, the CDR3 reads TGTGCCAGCAGCCACCTCGACAGGAACACCGGGGAGCTGTTTTTT. Encoded protein: CASSHLDRNTGELFF.

The chain couples TRBV19 to TRBJ1-1; D remains ambiguous. Germline CDR1 reads LNHDA; CDR2 reads SQIVND (reference sequence). The CDR3 contains 14 residues. The V end was cut by 7 bases, the J end by 0 bases, with 12 bases between. This chain's CDR3 is CASTPQSMNTEAFF. The CDR3 nucleotides are TGTGCCAGTACCCCACAGAGCATGAACACTGAAGCTTTCTTT.

The chain uses TRBV19 and TRBJ2-7, with D perhaps matching TRBD2 (5 bases). This CDR3 contains 15 residues. Germline V gene sequence: CDR1 LNHDA, CDR2 SQIVND (reference sequence). With 5 bases removed from V and 5 bases from J, the gap between germline ends came to 19 bases. Here the CDR3 DNA reads TGTGCCAGTAGTCTCGGGAACAATTACGGCGACGAGCAGTACTTC. Its protein product is CASSLGNNYGDEQYF.

This clone was counted once. This chain connects TRBV2 to TRBJ2-2, with TRBD1 as a possible D gene (5 bases). The V gene lost 2 bases and the J gene lost 6 bases, with 13 bases spanning the gap. The CDR3 is 15 residues long. CDR1 and CDR2 (germline): SNHLY, FYNNEI. Written as DNA, the CDR3 is TGTGCCAGCAGTGAACAGGGTAGTTTTCCCGGGGAGCTGTTTTTT. This sequence encodes CASSEQGSFPGELFF.

This rearrangement joins TRBV6-2 or TRBV6-3 to TRBJ1-1, with no clear D. The CDR3 loop spans 14 amino acids. V lost 5 bases to trimming and J lost 0 bases, with 10 bases between them. Germline V gene sequence: CDR1 MNHEY, CDR2 SVGEGT. CDR3: CASSLDTMNTEAFF. CDR3 in DNA: TGTGCCAGCAGTCTCGACACGATGAACACTGAAGCTTTCTTT.

A few counts support this clone. The chain employs TRBV7-2 and TRBJ2-7, with 9 nucleotides matching TRBD1. V shed 5 bases, J shed 3 bases, and the junction held 11 bases outside the gene matches. The CDR3 consists of 16 residues. Germline V gives CDR1 SGHTA, CDR2 FQGNSA. The CDR3 sequence: CASSRGFGQGNYEQYF. In DNA, the CDR3 is TGTGCCAGCAGCAGGGGGTTCGGACAGGGGAACTACGAGCAGTACTTC.

This chain's CDR3 is CASVRQSRFLREQYF. The CDR3 DNA sequence: TGTGCCAGCGTCAGACAGTCCCGCTTCTTGAGGGAGCAGTACTTC. The chain has TRBV28 and TRBJ2-7; D is possibly TRBD1 (5 bases). The V and J ends lost 8 bases and 7 bases respectively, with 24 bases between them. This CDR3 is built from 15 residues. CDR1 is MDHEN, CDR2 SYDVKM, per germline.

V is TRBV4-3 and J is TRBJ1-6, with 10 bases aligning to TRBD1. Germline CDR1 LGHNA, CDR2 YSLEER. The CDR3 sequence is 17 residues long. The V gene end was trimmed by 3 bases and the J gene end by 4 bases; junction bases not matched to a gene: 6. CDR3 sequence: CASSQIGTGVYNSPLHF. The CDR3 DNA reads as TGCGCCAGCAGCCAGATTGGGACAGGGGTTTATAATTCACCCCTCCACTTT.

The chain employs TRBV3-1 (or the pseudogene TRBV3-2) and TRBJ1-2; a weak D match, TRBD1 (6 bases). CDR3 length equals 14 residues. V lost 0 bases, J lost 8 bases, and 13 bases lay in between. Germline lookup yields CDR1 LGHDT and CDR2 YNNKEL (reference sequence). CDR3 amino acids: CASSQDLGGLGYTF. In nucleotides, the CDR3 is TGTGCCAGCAGCCAAGATCTTGGGGGGCTCGGCTACACCTTC.

This clone was observed a single time. V and J are TRBV9 and TRBJ1-1; maybe TRBD1 (5 bases). Deletions cut 4 bases from V and 0 bases from J, with 7 bases between. The CDR3 is 13 residues long. The germline CDR1 and CDR2 sequences are SGDLS and YYNGEE. This CDR3 is CASSPGVNTEAFF. The CDR3 bases are TGTGCCAGCAGCCCGGGGGTGAACACTGAAGCTTTCTTT.

A single count supports this clone. This sequence joins TRBV7-9 and TRBJ2-3; 10 positions match TRBD2. Germline-derived CDR1 and CDR2 are SEHNR and FQNEAQ (reference sequence). This CDR3 is built from 16 residues. V trimming: 1 base; J trimming: 1 base; junction bases outside the gene matches: 2. The chain's CDR3 is CASSLGLAGRTDTQYF. In nucleotides, the CDR3 is TGTGCCAGCAGCTTAGGACTAGCGGGCCGCACAGATACGCAGTATTTT.

The chain employs TRBV4-2 and TRBJ1-4; D not resolved. The germline V gene encodes CDR1 LGHNA and CDR2 YNFKEQ. This CDR3 contains 14 residues. Trimming left V 4 bases short and J 10 bases short, with 16 bases between. The CDR3 coding sequence is TGTGCCAGCAGCCTACCTGAGGGATACGGAAAACTGTTTTTT. It encodes CASSLPEGYGKLFF.